One and the same sample provided the 17 T cell receptor beta chains below, sequenced in a study of blood T cell repertoires in COVID-19. The table came from immunoSEQ multiplex PCR; TCRdb's copy has only in-frame clones and leaves some out. The sample consists of tens of thousands of clones, 86% of them appearing once. Material for sequencing was peripheral blood. These receptor sequences come from a man between 50 and 59 years old with active COVID-19.

This clone was counted once. For the CDR3, the DNA is TGTGCCAGCAGCTTAGGGGCCGGCTATGGCTACACCTTC. Translated, it gives CASSLGAGYGYTF. The J gene is TRBJ1-2, the V gene TRBV11-2; D ambiguous. Germline V gives CDR1 SGHAT, CDR2 FQNNGV. This CDR3 has 13 amino acids. Trimming left V 1 base short and J 4 bases short, with 7 bases between.

This chain uses TRBV5-1 with TRBJ2-6; D gene unclear. The germline gives CDR1 SGHRS, CDR2 YFSETQ. CDR3 size: 15 residues. Trimming removed 0 bases at V and 2 bases at J, with 6 bases between. The CDR3 DNA is TGCGCCAGCAGCTTGGGAGGCCCTGGGGCCAACGTCCTGACTTTC. Amino acids: CASSLGGPGANVLTF.

The CDR3: CALGGGPVNTEAFF. DNA for the CDR3: TGTGCCCTCGGGGGGGGGCCAGTGAACACTGAAGCTTTCTTT. The chain employs TRBV5-4 and TRBJ1-1; weak D call: TRBD1 (6 bases). The germline CDR1 and CDR2 sequences are SGHNT and YYREEE (reference sequence). The CDR3 loop spans 14 amino acids. The V end lost 10 bases, the J end lost 0 bases, and 16 bases lay between the germline ends.

The gene calls are TRBV5-5 and TRBJ2-1; no clear D gene. Trimming left V 0 bases short and J 0 bases short, with 4 bases between. There are 14 residues in the CDR3. CDR1 is SGHKS and CDR2 is YYEKEE in the germline V gene (reference sequence). CDR3 region: CASSLESSYNEQFF. In nucleotides, the CDR3 is TGTGCCAGCAGCTTGGAGAGCTCCTACAATGAGCAGTTCTTC.

The rearrangement uses TRBV5-4 and TRBJ1-2; the D gene is possibly TRBD1 (6 bases). CDR3 length: 13 residues. Germline-derived CDR1 and CDR2 are SGHNT and YYREEE (reference sequence). The V gene lost 4 bases and the J gene lost 4 bases, with 11 bases spanning the gap. This CDR3 reads CASSTTGSYGYTF. Written as DNA, the CDR3 is TGTGCCAGCAGCACCACAGGGAGCTATGGCTACACCTTC.

The CDR3 DNA reads as TGTGCCAGCAGCATCTCTAGCGGGGGTAACACCGGGGAGCTGTTTTTT. Translated: CASSISSGGNTGELFF. The rearrangement uses TRBV7-3 and TRBJ2-2; 10 bases match TRBD2. The germline gives CDR1 SGHTA, CDR2 FQGTGA. CDR3 size: 16 residues. V dropped 5 bases and J dropped 2; count of bases not matched to a gene: 5.

The chain couples TRBV18 to TRBJ2-3, with TRBD1 matching 9 bases. The CDR3 has 16 residues. Germline-derived CDR1 and CDR2 are KGHSH and LQKENI. The trim removed 0 bases at V and 0 bases at J, leaving 1 base unmatched. The DNA for the CDR3 is TGTGCCAGCTCACCACCCGGGACAGGGAGCACAGATACGCAGTATTTT. Translated, it gives CASSPPGTGSTDTQYF.

The rearrangement uses TRBV6-6 and TRBJ1-2; no clear D gene. Trimming stripped 8 bases from V and 0 bases from J, with 10 bases between. Germline values: CDR1 MNHNY, CDR2 SVGAGI (reference sequence). The CDR3 length is 13 residues. In nucleotides, the CDR3 is TGTGCCAGCGGGGAGACCCCTAACTATGGCTACACCTTC. This encodes CASGETPNYGYTF.

The chain combines TRBV10-1 with TRBJ2-1; 12 bases are shared with TRBD2. Looked up from germline, CDR1 is WNHNN and CDR2 is SYGVQD (reference sequence). The CDR3 is 15 amino acids. The ends lost 4 bases at V and 9 bases at J; junction bases unmatched: 7. CDR3 amino acids: CASSGKTSGSGEQFF. CDR3 nucleotide sequence: TGCGCCAGCAGTGGAAAGACTAGCGGGAGCGGTGAGCAGTTCTTC.

V and J are TRBV7-8 and TRBJ1-2; 8 bases align to TRBD1. This CDR3 has 14 residues. Per the germline V gene, CDR1 is SGHVS and CDR2 is FQNEAQ. After removal of 4 bases from V and 7 bases from J, the junction contained 8 bases not matched to a gene. The CDR3 here is CASSSRQGSSGYTF. CDR3 nucleotide sequence: TGTGCCAGCAGCTCCCGACAGGGGTCGAGTGGCTACACCTTC.

V and J are TRBV6-5 and TRBJ2-3, with D maybe TRBD1 (6 bases). The CDR3 has 14 residues. V lost 4 bases and J 2 bases, leaving 10 bases between the germline ends. The germline gives CDR1 MNHEY, CDR2 SVGAGI. Here the CDR3 DNA reads TGTGCCAGCAGTTCTAAGGGGGTCACAGATACGCAGTATTTT. This translates into CASSSKGVTDTQYF.

The chain joins TRBV5-1 to TRBJ1-2; D may be TRBD1 (5 bases). Looked up from germline, CDR1 is SGHRS and CDR2 is YFSETQ. The CDR3 is 14 residues long. V shed 2 bases and J shed 7 bases, with 15 bases lying between them. The DNA for the CDR3 is TGCGCCAGCAGCTTAACAGGTCCGGGGGGTGGCTACACCTTC. Protein sequence: CASSLTGPGGGYTF. Full variable domain (rest looked up from reference TRBV5-1 and TRBJ1-2): KAGVTQTPRYLIKTRGQQVTLSCSPISGHRSVSWYQQTPGQGLQFLFEYFSETQRNKGNFPGRFSGRQFSNSRSEMNVSTLELGDSALYLCASSLTGPGGGYTFGSGTRLTVV.

DNA for the CDR3: TGCGCCAGCAGCCGCGGGACAGGGGGCCTCACAGATACGCAGTATTTT. As protein: CASSRGTGGLTDTQYF. This chain links TRBV5-1 with TRBJ2-3; the match to TRBD1 covers 12 bases. V lost 4 bases and J lost 2; bases outside the gene matches: 5. The CDR3 contains 16 residues. CDR1 and CDR2 (germline): SGHRS, YFSETQ.

This chain uses TRBV29-1 with TRBJ1-1; D might be TRBD1 (6 bases). Per the germline V gene, CDR1 is SQVTM and CDR2 is ANQGSEA. Trimming took off 7 bases at V and 0 bases at J, with 12 bases between the two ends. This CDR3 comprises 13 residues. The CDR3 DNA is TGCAGCGCCCGGACAGACATGAACACTGAAGCTTTCTTT. The encoded protein is CSARTDMNTEAFF.

This chain uses TRBV11-2 with TRBJ2-7; the D is unclear. V dropped 3 bases and J dropped 1 base, with 10 bases sitting between them. CDR3 length: 14 residues. CDR1 SGHAT and CDR2 FQNNGV come from the germline V gene. Here the CDR3 DNA reads TGTGCCAGCAGCTTTCATACAGATTCCTACGAGCAGTACTTC. As protein: CASSFHTDSYEQYF.

The gene calls are TRBV6-5 and TRBJ2-3, with 11 bases aligning to TRBD2. The CDR3 totals 15 residues. V shed 8 bases, J shed 2 bases, and the junction held 6 bases outside the gene matches. Germline assignment: CDR1 MNHEY and CDR2 SVGAGI. CDR3 residues: CASSRTSGYTDTQYF. CDR3 coding DNA: TGTGCCAGCTCCAGGACTAGCGGGTACACAGATACGCAGTATTTT.

On this clone: Other DNA sequences of this sample code for an identical CDR3. V is TRBV19 and J is TRBJ1-2, with unresolved D. The V end was cut by 1 base, the J end by 2 bases, with 2 bases between. The CDR3 length is 12 residues. Germline CDR1 reads LNHDA; CDR2 reads SQIVND (reference sequence). Written as DNA, the CDR3 is TGTGCCAGTAGTATAGCGAACTATGGCTACACCTTC. Amino acids: CASSIANYGYTF.